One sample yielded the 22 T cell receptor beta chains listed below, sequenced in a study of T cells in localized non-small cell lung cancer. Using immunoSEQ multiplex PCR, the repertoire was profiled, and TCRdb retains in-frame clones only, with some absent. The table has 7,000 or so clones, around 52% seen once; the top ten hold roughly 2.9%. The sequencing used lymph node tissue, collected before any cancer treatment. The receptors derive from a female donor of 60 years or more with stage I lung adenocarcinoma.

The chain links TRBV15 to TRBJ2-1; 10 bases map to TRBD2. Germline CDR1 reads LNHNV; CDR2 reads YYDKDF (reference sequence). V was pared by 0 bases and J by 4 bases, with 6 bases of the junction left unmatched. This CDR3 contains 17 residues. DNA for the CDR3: TGTGCCACCAGCAGAGATCTGGCTAGCGGGAGTTACAATGAGCAGTTCTTC. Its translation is CATSRDLASGSYNEQFF.

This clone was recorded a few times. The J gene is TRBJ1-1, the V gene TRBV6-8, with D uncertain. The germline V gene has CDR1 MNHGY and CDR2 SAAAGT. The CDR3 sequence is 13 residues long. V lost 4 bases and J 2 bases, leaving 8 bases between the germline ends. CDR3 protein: CASSFRVNTEAFF. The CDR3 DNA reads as TGTGCCAGCAGTTTCCGGGTCAACACTGAAGCTTTCTTT.

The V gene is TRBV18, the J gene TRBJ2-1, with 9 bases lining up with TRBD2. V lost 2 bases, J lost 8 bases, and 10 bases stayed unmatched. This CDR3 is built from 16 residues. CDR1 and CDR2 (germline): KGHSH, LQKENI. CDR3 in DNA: TGTGCCAGCTCACCAAGCGGTGGAGCGGGAGGCTATGAGCAGTTCTTC. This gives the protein CASSPSGGAGGYEQFF.

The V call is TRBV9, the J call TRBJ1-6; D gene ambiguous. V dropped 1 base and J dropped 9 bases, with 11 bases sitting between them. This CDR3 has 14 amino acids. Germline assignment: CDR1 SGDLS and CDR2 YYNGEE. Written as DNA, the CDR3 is TGTGCCAGCAGCGTAAACGGAGGAGCTTCACCCCTCCACTTT. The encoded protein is CASSVNGGASPLHF.

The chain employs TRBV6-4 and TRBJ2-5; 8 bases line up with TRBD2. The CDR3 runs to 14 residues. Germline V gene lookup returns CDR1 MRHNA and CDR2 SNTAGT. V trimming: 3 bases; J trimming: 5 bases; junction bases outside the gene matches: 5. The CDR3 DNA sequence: TGTGCCAGCAGTGATTCACCGGGGGGGGAGACCCAGTACTTC. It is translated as CASSDSPGGETQYF.

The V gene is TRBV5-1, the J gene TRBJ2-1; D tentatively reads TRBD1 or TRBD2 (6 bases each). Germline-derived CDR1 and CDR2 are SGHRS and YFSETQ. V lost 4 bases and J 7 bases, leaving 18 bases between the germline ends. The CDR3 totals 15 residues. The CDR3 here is CASSPGGVGANEQFF. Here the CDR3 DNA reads TGCGCCAGCAGCCCAGGCGGGGTGGGGGCTAATGAGCAGTTCTTC.

The CDR3 DNA reads TGTGCCAGCTCCCCTACTCTCACAGATACGCAGTATTTT. Its protein product is CASSPTLTDTQYF. V gene TRBV18 combines with J gene TRBJ2-3; no reliable D call. V lost 6 bases and J 2 bases, leaving 9 bases between the germline ends. CDR1 and CDR2 from the germline V gene are KGHSH and LQKENI. This CDR3 contains 13 residues.

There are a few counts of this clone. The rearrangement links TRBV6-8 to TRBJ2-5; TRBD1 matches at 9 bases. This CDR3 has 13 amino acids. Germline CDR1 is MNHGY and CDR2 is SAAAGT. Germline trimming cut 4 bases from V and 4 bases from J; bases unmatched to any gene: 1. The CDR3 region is CASSSGQGETQYF. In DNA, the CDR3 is TGTGCCAGCAGTTCGGGACAGGGAGAGACCCAGTACTTC.

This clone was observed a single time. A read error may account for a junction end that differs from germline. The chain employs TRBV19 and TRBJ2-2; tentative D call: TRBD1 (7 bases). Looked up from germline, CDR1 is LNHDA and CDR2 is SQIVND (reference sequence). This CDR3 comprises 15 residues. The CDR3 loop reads CATPGQEGNTEELFF. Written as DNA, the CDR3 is TGTGCCACCCCTGGACAGGAGGGAAACACCGAGGAGCTGTTTTTT.

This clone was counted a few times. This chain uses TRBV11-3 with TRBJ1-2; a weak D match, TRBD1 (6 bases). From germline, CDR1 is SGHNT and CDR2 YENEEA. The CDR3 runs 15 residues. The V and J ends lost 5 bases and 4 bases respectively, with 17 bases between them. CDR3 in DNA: TGTGCCAGCAGCCTGGGGGGCAGCCAAGCCTATGGCTACACCTTC. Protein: CASSLGGSQAYGYTF.

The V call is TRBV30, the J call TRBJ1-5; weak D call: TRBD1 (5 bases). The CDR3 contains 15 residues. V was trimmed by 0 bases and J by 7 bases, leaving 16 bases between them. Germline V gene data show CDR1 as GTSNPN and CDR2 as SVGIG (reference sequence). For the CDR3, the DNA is TGTGCCTGGAGTGTTGAGGGCAGGGTGAGCCAGCCCCAGCATTTT. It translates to CAWSVEGRVSQPQHF.

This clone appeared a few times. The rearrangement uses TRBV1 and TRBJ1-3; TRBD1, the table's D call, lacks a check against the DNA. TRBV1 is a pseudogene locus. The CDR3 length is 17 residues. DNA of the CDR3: TGCGCCAGCAGCCAGGGAGGGACAGGGAGCTCTGGAAACACCATATATTTT. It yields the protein CASSQGGTGSSGNTIYF.

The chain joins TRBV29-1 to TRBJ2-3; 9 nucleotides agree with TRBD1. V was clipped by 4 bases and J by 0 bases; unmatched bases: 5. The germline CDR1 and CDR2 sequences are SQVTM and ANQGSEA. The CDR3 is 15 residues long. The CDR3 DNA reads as TGCAGCGTTGGGACAGGGGCATCTAGCACAGATACGCAGTATTTT. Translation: CSVGTGASSTDTQYF.

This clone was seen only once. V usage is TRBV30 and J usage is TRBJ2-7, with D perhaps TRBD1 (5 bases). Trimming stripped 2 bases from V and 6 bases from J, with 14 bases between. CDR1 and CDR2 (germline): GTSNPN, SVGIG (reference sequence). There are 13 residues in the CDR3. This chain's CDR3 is CAWSHQTVGEQYF. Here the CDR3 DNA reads TGTGCCTGGAGTCATCAGACAGTTGGCGAGCAGTACTTC.

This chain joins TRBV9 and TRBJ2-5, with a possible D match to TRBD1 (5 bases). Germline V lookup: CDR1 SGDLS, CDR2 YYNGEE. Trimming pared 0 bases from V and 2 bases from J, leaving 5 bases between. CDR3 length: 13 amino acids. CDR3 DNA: TGTGCCAGCAGCGTAGGACAGCAAGAGACCCAGTACTTC. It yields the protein CASSVGQQETQYF.

The CDR3: CASSRPGQGNEKLFF. Written as DNA, the CDR3 is TGTGCCAGCAGCCGACCGGGACAGGGGAATGAAAAACTGTTTTTT. J is TRBJ1-4 and V is TRBV11-3; 10 bases match TRBD1. This CDR3 contains 15 residues. Losses at the gene ends were 5 bases for V and 5 bases for J; bases not matched to a gene: 5. Germline V gene sequence: CDR1 SGHNT, CDR2 YENEEA.

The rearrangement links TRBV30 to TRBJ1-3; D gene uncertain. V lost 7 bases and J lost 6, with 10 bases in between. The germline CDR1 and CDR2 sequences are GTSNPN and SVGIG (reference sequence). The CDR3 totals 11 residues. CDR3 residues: CASQPSNTIYF. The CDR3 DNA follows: TGTGCCTCACAACCGTCAAACACCATATATTTT. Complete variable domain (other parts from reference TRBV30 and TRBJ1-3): SQTIHQWPATLVQPVGSPLSLECTVEGTSNPNLYWYRQAAGRGLQLLFYSVGIGQISSEVPQNLSASRPQDRQFILSSKKLLLSDSGFYLCASQPSNTIYFGEGSWLTVV.

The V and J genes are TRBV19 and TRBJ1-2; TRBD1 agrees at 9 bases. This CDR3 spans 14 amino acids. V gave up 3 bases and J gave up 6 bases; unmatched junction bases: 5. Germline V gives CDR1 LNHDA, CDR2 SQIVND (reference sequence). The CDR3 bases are TGTGCCAGTAGTATCGTGACAGGGGGACATGGCTACACCTTC. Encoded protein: CASSIVTGGHGYTF. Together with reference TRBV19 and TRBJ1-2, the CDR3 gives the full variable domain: DGGITQSPKYLFRKEGQNVTLSCEQNLNHDAMYWYRQDPGQGLRLIYYSQIVNDFQKGDIAEGYSVSREKKESFPLTVTSAQKNPTAFYLCASSIVTGGHGYTFGSGTRLTVV.

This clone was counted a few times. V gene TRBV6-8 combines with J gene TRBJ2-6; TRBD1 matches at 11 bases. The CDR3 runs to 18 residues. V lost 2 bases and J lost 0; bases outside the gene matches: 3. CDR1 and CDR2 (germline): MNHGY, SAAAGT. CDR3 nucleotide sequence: TGTGCCAGCAGTTACCAAGGGACAGGGGGCTCTGGGGCCAACGTCCTGACTTTC. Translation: CASSYQGTGGSGANVLTF.

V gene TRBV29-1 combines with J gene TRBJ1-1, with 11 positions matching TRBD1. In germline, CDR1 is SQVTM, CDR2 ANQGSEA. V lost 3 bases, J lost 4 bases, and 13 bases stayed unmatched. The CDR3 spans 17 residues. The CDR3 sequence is CSVDQGDRGRGSTEAFF. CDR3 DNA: TGCAGCGTTGACCAGGGGGACAGGGGGAGAGGGAGCACTGAAGCTTTCTTT.

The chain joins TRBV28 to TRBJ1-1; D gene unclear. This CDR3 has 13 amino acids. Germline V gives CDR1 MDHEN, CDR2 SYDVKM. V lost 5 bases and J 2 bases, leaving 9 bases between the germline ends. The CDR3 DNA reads TGTGCCAGCAGTACACCGCCCAACACTGAAGCTTTCTTT. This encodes CASSTPPNTEAFF. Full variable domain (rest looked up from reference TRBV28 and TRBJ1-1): DVKVTQSSRYLVKRTGEKVFLECVQDMDHENMFWYRQDPGLGLRLIYFSYDVKMKEKGDIPEGYSVSREKKERFSLILESASTNQTSMYLCASSTPPNTEAFFGQGTRLTVV.

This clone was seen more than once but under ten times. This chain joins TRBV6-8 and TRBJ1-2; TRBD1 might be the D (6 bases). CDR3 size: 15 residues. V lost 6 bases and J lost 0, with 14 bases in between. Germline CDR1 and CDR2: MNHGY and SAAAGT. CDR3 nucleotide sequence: TGTGCCAGCAGACCCAGGACAGATACTAACTATGGCTACACCTTC. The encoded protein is CASRPRTDTNYGYTF.